The 32 T cell receptor beta chains presented below share a single source sample, sequenced in a study of T cells in Graves' hyperthyroidism and ophthalmopathy. Amplified regions were TCR beta CDR3 sequences from RNA transcripts. Initially, a first-round RT-PCR of the TCR CDR3 employed the HTBI primer set. Using its own MiXCR run on the multiplex PCR reads, TCRdb lists one record per CDR3 protein. The data show some 770,000 distinct CDR3 sequences, about 17% seen once. The sample comprised blood. The receptors derive from a man younger than 35 with Graves' hyperthyroidism.

The V gene is TRBV5-8, the J gene TRBJ2-3; 8 positions agree with TRBD2. The V gene's germline CDR1 is SGHTS and CDR2 YDEGEE. Unmatched junction bases numbered 17, after V lost 0 bases and J lost 5 bases. This CDR3 spans 19 amino acids. The CDR3 DNA reads TGTGCCAGCAGCTTGGCCCGACTAGCGAAAGAGACGGTTCGAGATACGCAGTATTTT. It codes for CASSLARLAKETVRDTQYF. Based on the CDR3 plus reference TRBV5-8 and TRBJ2-3, the full variable domain is EAGVTQSPTHLIKTRGQQATLRCSPISGHTSVYWYQQALGLGLQFLLWYDEGEERNRGNFPPRFSGRQFPNYSSELNVNALELEDSALYLCASSLARLAKETVRDTQYFGPGTRLTVL.

This clonotype was seen a few times. The chain employs TRBV19 and TRBJ2-1; 8 bases fit TRBD2. V gave up 3 bases and J gave up 7 bases; unmatched junction bases: 8. The CDR3 contains 15 residues. Germline CDR1 reads LNHDA; CDR2 reads SQIVND (reference sequence). The CDR3 region is CASSIRAGVTNEQFF. The CDR3 DNA reads TGTGCCAGTAGTATTCGAGCGGGAGTGACAAATGAGCAGTTCTTC.

This clonotype came up a few times. The chain links TRBV4-2 to TRBJ1-4, with D perhaps TRBD1 (6 bases). The ends were cut back, 4 bases at V and 1 base at J, with 10 bases in the middle. This CDR3 is built from 15 residues. CDR1 and CDR2 (germline): LGHNA, YNFKEQ. The CDR3 DNA reads as TGTGCCAGCAGCCTCGCACAGGGAACTAATGAAAAACTGTTTTTT. Its translation is CASSLAQGTNEKLFF.

The rearrangement uses TRBV4-3 and TRBJ1-1, with D uncertain. This CDR3 region has 14 residues. CDR1 is LGHNA, CDR2 YSLEER, per germline. V lost 0 bases, J lost 1 base, and 6 bases lay in between. CDR3 protein: CASSQDLANTEAFF. CDR3 sequence (DNA): TGCGCCAGCAGCCAAGATTTGGCGAACACTGAAGCTTTCTTT.

This rearrangement joins TRBV7-3 to TRBJ2-3; 13 bases are a match to TRBD2. This CDR3 has 18 amino acids. CDR1 and CDR2 from the germline V gene are SGHTA and FQGTGA. The junction had 5 bases not matched to a gene; V was cut back by 0 bases and J by 2 bases. CDR3: CASSLTPGLAGFTDTQYF. As DNA, the CDR3 is TGTGCCAGCAGCTTAACCCCGGGACTAGCGGGATTCACAGATACGCAGTATTTT.

This clonotype was seen many times. CDR3: CASRLSQGSNTGELFF. CDR3 nucleotides: TGTGCCAGCAGGTTGAGTCAAGGGTCGAACACCGGGGAGCTGTTTTTT. The chain couples TRBV12-3 or TRBV12-4 to TRBJ2-2; D not certain. The CDR3 covers 16 residues. V shed 6 bases and J shed 0 bases, with 14 bases lying between them.

This clonotype was picked up many times. This rearrangement joins TRBV7-8 to TRBJ2-2; TRBD2 matches at 7 bases. V gave up 0 bases and J gave up 7 bases; unmatched junction bases: 17. This CDR3 has 19 residues. Germline values: CDR1 SGHVS, CDR2 FQNEAQ. CDR3 loop: CASSLAPPLAFSTGGELFF. The CDR3 DNA sequence: TGTGCCAGCAGCTTAGCCCCACCACTAGCGTTCTCGACCGGCGGGGAGCTGTTTTTT.

This clonotype was seen many times. This chain connects TRBV12-3 or TRBV12-4 to TRBJ2-5; unclear D gene. The V gene lost 1 base and the J gene lost 2 bases, with 8 bases spanning the gap. The CDR3 runs 14 residues. The CDR3 loop is CASSLGWQQETQYF. The CDR3, as DNA: TGTGCCAGCAGTTTAGGCTGGCAACAAGAGACCCAGTACTTC.

This clonotype was recorded at least ten times. The chain has TRBV2 and TRBJ1-2; D is unresolved. Trimming removed 4 bases at V and 8 bases at J, with 11 bases between. Germline values: CDR1 SNHLY, CDR2 FYNNEI. The CDR3 runs 12 residues. In DNA form, the CDR3 reads TGTGCCAGCAGTGCCGAGGTTCCCGGCTACACCTTC. It encodes CASSAEVPGYTF.

This clonotype came up a few times. Since a much larger clone is just one base distant, this may be a read error. This chain connects TRBV28 to TRBJ2-1; 10 nucleotides line up with TRBD2. CDR3 length: 15 residues. The germline V gene encodes CDR1 MDHEN and CDR2 SYDVKM. CDR3: CASSLTSGVYSEQFF. CDR3 coding DNA: TGTGCCAGCAGCCTAACTAGCGGGGTCTACAGTGAGCAGTTCTTC.

V usage is TRBV19 and J usage is TRBJ1-1; D is perhaps TRBD1 (5 bases). The V and J ends lost 3 bases and 1 base respectively, with 6 bases between them. This CDR3 spans 13 amino acids. Germline V gene sequence: CDR1 LNHDA, CDR2 SQIVND (reference sequence). CDR3 nucleotides: TGTGCCAGTAGTATGGGGCGGAACACTGAAGCTTTCTTT. The encoded protein is CASSMGRNTEAFF.

There are a few counts of this clonotype. This chain uses TRBV7-2 with TRBJ1-5; D is possibly TRBD1 (5 bases). Germline loops: CDR1 SGHTA, CDR2 FQGNSA. CDR3 length equals 16 residues. The V gene lost 5 bases and the J gene lost 3 bases, with 17 bases spanning the gap. CDR3 amino acids: CASSPAGGIPNQPQHF. DNA of the CDR3: TGTGCCAGCAGCCCCGCGGGGGGGATCCCCAATCAGCCCCAGCATTTT.

The chain employs TRBV20-1 and TRBJ2-5; D might be TRBD1 (6 bases). The ends were cut back, 6 bases at V and 5 bases at J, with 13 bases in the middle. Germline V gene sequence: CDR1 DFQATT, CDR2 SNEGSKA (reference sequence). This CDR3 region has 12 residues. CDR3 sequence: CSAPRGSETQYF. Written as DNA, the CDR3 is TGCAGTGCGCCAAGGGGGTCCGAGACCCAGTACTTC.

This clonotype was seen ten or more times. The chain has TRBV6-2 or TRBV6-3 and TRBJ2-5; D ambiguous. The CDR3 totals 11 residues. The V end was cut by 8 bases, the J end by 0 bases, with 4 bases between. Germline loops: CDR1 MNHEY, CDR2 SVGEGT. CDR3 coding DNA: TGTGCCAGCGGGGACCAAGAGACCCAGTACTTC. This encodes CASGDQETQYF.

This clonotype came up many times. This CDR3 is CASAIVGGPNEQYF. Written as DNA, the CDR3 is TGTGCCAGCGCCATCGTGGGAGGGCCCAACGAGCAGTACTTC. The chain has TRBV27 and TRBJ2-7, with 7 positions matching TRBD2. Unmatched junction bases numbered 12, after V lost 8 bases and J lost 5 bases. There are 14 residues in the CDR3. Germline CDR1 reads MNHEY; CDR2 reads SMNVEV (reference sequence).

The rearrangement uses TRBV20-1 and TRBJ2-7; 8 positions agree with TRBD2. CDR3 length: 13 residues. Germline loops: CDR1 DFQATT, CDR2 SNEGSKA (reference sequence). V was clipped by 6 bases and J by 3 bases; unmatched bases: 7. CDR3 in DNA: TGCAGTGCAACGACTAGCGAGTTCTACGAGCAGTACTTC. Its translation: CSATTSEFYEQYF.

This clonotype occurred many times. V is TRBV28 and J is TRBJ1-2; a possible D gene is TRBD1 (6 bases). The CDR3 extends over 13 amino acids. V was trimmed by 5 bases and J by 3 bases, leaving 10 bases between them. The V gene's germline CDR1 is MDHEN and CDR2 SYDVKM. The CDR3 DNA follows: TGTGCCAGCAGTAAGGACAGTGACTATGGCTACACCTTC. This sequence encodes CASSKDSDYGYTF.

This clonotype was seen ten or more times. The V gene is TRBV4-1, the J gene TRBJ2-2; D call uncertain. CDR1 MGHRA and CDR2 YSYEKL come from the germline V gene. Between the trimmed V and J ends, which lost 3 bases and 1 base, there was a span of 12 bases. This CDR3 is 16 amino acids long. This CDR3 is CASSQVRSMNTGELFF. The CDR3 nucleotides are TGCGCCAGCAGCCAGGTCAGGAGCATGAACACCGGGGAGCTGTTTTTT.

This clonotype was seen only a few times. The chain recombines TRBV5-1 with TRBJ2-4; D may be TRBD2 (6 bases). V was clipped by 4 bases and J by 0 bases, with 14 bases between them. Germline V gene data show CDR1 as SGHRS and CDR2 as YFSETQ. The CDR3 has 16 amino acids. CDR3 region: CASSSGQQLAKNIQYF. The CDR3 DNA sequence: TGCGCCAGCAGCAGCGGGCAGCAACTAGCCAAAAACATTCAGTACTTC.

The sample holds many counts of this clonotype. The J gene is TRBJ2-3, the V gene TRBV28; possible D gene TRBD1, 5 bases. The CDR3 spans 13 residues. Looked up from germline, CDR1 is MDHEN and CDR2 is SYDVKM. V was pared by 5 bases and J by 4 bases, with 10 bases between. The CDR3 region has the DNA TGTGCCAGCAGTCCCAGGGTTGCAGATACGCAGTATTTT. This gives the protein CASSPRVADTQYF.

The CDR3 reads CSVELRFGNIQYF. CDR3 DNA sequence: TGCAGCGTTGAGTTGCGGTTCGGAAACATTCAGTACTTC. This chain links TRBV29-1 with TRBJ2-4; D gene ambiguous. The CDR3 runs 13 residues. With 3 bases removed from V and 6 bases from J, the gap between germline ends came to 12 bases. Germline CDR1 reads SQVTM; CDR2 reads ANQGSEA.

The CDR3 here is CASKVTGRKNIQYF. CDR3 DNA: TGTGCCAGTAAAGTTACAGGGAGAAAAAACATTCAGTACTTC. The J gene is TRBJ2-4, the V gene TRBV19; maybe TRBD1 (6 bases). CDR1 is LNHDA and CDR2 is SQIVND in the germline V gene (reference sequence). The CDR3 spans 14 residues. V dropped 7 bases and J dropped 4 bases, with 14 bases sitting between them.

This clonotype occurred once. The chain joins TRBV6-1 to TRBJ1-5; 9 positions agree with TRBD1. Trimming took 6 bases from V and 5 from J; bases not matched to a gene: 8. This CDR3 contains 15 residues. Germline-derived CDR1 and CDR2 are MNHNS and SASEGT. The CDR3 DNA follows: TGTGCCAGCAGAGAGGACAGGGGCCCCTATCAGCCCCAGCATTTT. Translating gives CASREDRGPYQPQHF.

This clonotype was seen many times. The chain has TRBV7-9 and TRBJ2-5; 8 nucleotides line up with TRBD1. The V gene's germline CDR1 is SEHNR and CDR2 FQNEAQ (reference sequence). The CDR3 contains 15 residues. The trim removed 1 base at V and 2 bases at J, leaving 3 bases unmatched. The CDR3 DNA follows: TGTGCCAGCAGCTTAGGCGGGACAGGTCAAGAGACCCAGTACTTC. Residues: CASSLGGTGQETQYF.

A remark on this clonotype: The junction differs from germline at one of its ends, possibly a read error. V and J are TRBV6-1 and TRBJ2-2; D may be TRBD2 (5 bases). The CDR3 spans 13 residues. Germline lookup yields CDR1 MNHNS and CDR2 SASEGT. CDR3 sequence (DNA): TGTGCCAGTGAGAGGGCCGCCACCGGGGAGCTGCTTTTT. This sequence encodes CASERAATGELLF.

This clonotype was counted at least ten times. The genes are TRBV28 and TRBJ1-1; D is unclear. Trimming removed 6 bases from V and 1 base from J, with 9 bases in between. Per the germline V gene, CDR1 is MDHEN and CDR2 is SYDVKM. There are 13 residues in the CDR3. This CDR3 is CASSSPPNTEAFF. CDR3 DNA: TGTGCCAGCAGCTCTCCCCCGAACACTGAAGCTTTCTTT.

This clonotype was seen repeatedly, ten times or more. The J gene is TRBJ2-3, the V gene TRBV28, with D perhaps being TRBD1 or TRBD2 (5 bases each). The CDR3 has 14 amino acids. The ends were cut back, 4 bases at V and 4 bases at J, with 12 bases in the middle. The V gene's germline CDR1 is MDHEN and CDR2 SYDVKM. CDR3 protein: CASSSGTGADTQYF. In nucleotides, the CDR3 is TGTGCCAGCAGTTCCGGGACCGGCGCAGATACGCAGTATTTT.

This clonotype was seen a few times. J is TRBJ2-4 and V is TRBV7-9, with D possibly TRBD2 on 5 matching bases. CDR1 is SEHNR and CDR2 is FQNEAQ in the germline V gene (reference sequence). V gave up 5 bases and J gave up 8 bases, with 10 bases separating them. This CDR3 has 12 residues. The CDR3 nucleotides are TGTGCCAGCAGCCGCCCGCGGGACATTCAGTACTTC. As protein: CASSRPRDIQYF.

This clonotype came up a few times. The chain is built from TRBV7-6 and TRBJ2-5; 9 bases are shared with TRBD2. This CDR3 contains 15 residues. Germline V lookup: CDR1 SGHVS, CDR2 FNYEAQ. V gave up 1 base and J gave up 4 bases; unmatched junction bases: 4. The CDR3 nucleotides are TGTGCCAGCAGCTTAGTGGGGACTAGCTTAGAGACCCAGTACTTC. Encoded protein: CASSLVGTSLETQYF.

The chain joins TRBV7-2 to TRBJ2-3, with 7 bases that match TRBD2. Germline V lookup: CDR1 SGHTA, CDR2 FQGNSA. With V trimmed by 0 bases and J by 5 bases, 8 bases remained unmatched. The CDR3 is made up of 16 amino acids. CDR3 in DNA: TGTGCCAGCAGCTTAGCGAAGCTAGCGGCTAGAGATACGCAGTATTTT. Translation gives CASSLAKLAARDTQYF.

This clonotype was seen a few times. The chain couples TRBV5-8 to TRBJ1-1; tentatively, D is TRBD1 (6 bases). The V gene lost 5 bases and the J gene lost 0 bases, with 14 bases spanning the gap. Germline V gives CDR1 SGHTS, CDR2 YDEGEE. This CDR3 spans 15 amino acids. Written as DNA, the CDR3 is TGTGCCAGCAGGCACCTAGACAGGTTGAACACTGAAGCTTTCTTT. As protein: CASRHLDRLNTEAFF.

This sequence joins TRBV6-1 and TRBJ1-1; 9 bases match TRBD1. The CDR3 has 13 amino acids. With V trimmed by 7 bases and J by 8 bases, 8 bases remained unmatched. The germline V gene has CDR1 MNHNS and CDR2 SASEGT. The DNA of the CDR3 is TGTGCCAGCACCCCAACAGGGGGCCGAGAAGCTTTCTTT. This encodes CASTPTGGREAFF.